A single sample is the source of the 17 T cell receptor beta chains below, sequenced in a study of cytomegalovirus exposure and HLA in healthy donors. PCR involved 60 Vbeta and 13 Jbeta primers. TCRdb's copy holds only in-frame clones and misses some; the assay was immunoSEQ multiplex PCR. The sample has roughly 150,000 clones, around 85% seen once. The sequenced sample consisted of PBMCs. Receptor source: a male donor in good health and CMV-seronegative.

This clone was picked up one time. The same CDR3 arises from other DNA sequences in this sample as well. The V call is TRBV19, the J call TRBJ2-2, with 9 bases lining up with TRBD1. Looked up from germline, CDR1 is LNHDA and CDR2 is SQIVND (reference sequence). Losses at the gene ends were 5 bases for V and 3 bases for J; bases not matched to a gene: 1. The CDR3 runs 14 residues. CDR3 sequence: CASSDRGDTGELFF. The CDR3 nucleotides are TGTGCCAGTAGTGACAGGGGGGACACCGGGGAGCTGTTTTTT.

The count of this clone is one. The chain employs TRBV5-1 and TRBJ2-1; 7 bases line up with TRBD2. The CDR3 sequence is 20 residues long. V lost 0 bases and J lost 1; bases outside the gene matches: 16. The V gene's germline CDR1 is SGHRS and CDR2 YFSETQ. The CDR3 protein is CASSLVGFREAGKSYNEQFF. CDR3 in DNA: TGCGCCAGCAGCTTGGTTGGGTTTCGGGAAGCGGGGAAGTCCTACAATGAGCAGTTCTTC.

This chain joins TRBV5-1 and TRBJ1-1, with a possible D match to TRBD1 (6 bases). CDR1 and CDR2 from the germline V gene are SGHRS and YFSETQ. This CDR3 has 13 amino acids. Trimming pared 0 bases from V and 7 bases from J, leaving 10 bases between. The CDR3: CASSLGGQLEAFF. CDR3 DNA sequence: TGCGCCAGCAGCTTGGGGGGACAACTTGAAGCTTTCTTT. Combining the CDR3 with reference TRBV5-1 and TRBJ1-1 gives the whole variable domain KAGVTQTPRYLIKTRGQQVTLSCSPISGHRSVSWYQQTPGQGLQFLFEYFSETQRNKGNFPGRFSGRQFSNSRSEMNVSTLELGDSALYLCASSLGGQLEAFFGQGTRLTVV.

In this sample, this clone turned up a few times. The V gene is TRBV6-5, the J gene TRBJ1-1, with D possibly matching TRBD1 (5 bases). Trimming took 6 bases from V and 1 from J, leaving 9 bases between them. This CDR3 is built from 13 residues. The germline gives CDR1 MNHEY, CDR2 SVGAGI. The CDR3 reads CASSPGGNTEAFF. For the CDR3, the DNA is TGTGCCAGCAGCCCGGGGGGGAACACTGAAGCTTTCTTT.

This chain connects TRBV5-1 to TRBJ2-7, with D possibly TRBD1 on 6 matching bases. Germline V CDR1 and CDR2: SGHRS, YFSETQ. V was pared by 4 bases and J by 0 bases, with 11 bases between. The CDR3 contains 14 residues. Here the CDR3 reads CASSPRQVSYEQYF. The CDR3 bases are TGCGCCAGCAGCCCAAGACAGGTCTCCTACGAGCAGTACTTC.

This rearrangement joins TRBV18 to TRBJ1-1, with TRBD1 identical over 9 bases. Trimming took 4 bases from V and 1 from J; bases not matched to a gene: 7. The CDR3 spans 16 residues. Looked up from germline, CDR1 is KGHSH and CDR2 is LQKENI. The CDR3 protein is CASSLSGTGTNTEAFF. DNA of the CDR3: TGTGCCAGCTCACTATCCGGGACAGGGACGAACACTGAAGCTTTCTTT.

This clone has just one count. The rearrangement links TRBV25-1 to TRBJ1-6, with a weak D call TRBD1 (5 bases). Trimming left V 5 bases short and J 7 bases short, with 12 bases between. Per germline, CDR1 MGHDK and CDR2 SYGVNS. CDR3 length: 14 residues. DNA for the CDR3: TGTGCCAGCAGTTTCAGGGCGGCGAATTCACCCCTCCACTTT. Translation: CASSFRAANSPLHF. Looking up the rest from reference TRBV25-1 and TRBJ1-6 gives the full variable domain: EADIYQTPRYLVIGTGKKITLECSQTMGHDKMYWYQQDPGMELHLIHYSYGVNSTEKGDLSSESTVSRIRTEHFPLTLESARPSHTSQYLCASSFRAANSPLHFGNGTRLTVT.

This chain connects TRBV19 to TRBJ1-4; weak D call: TRBD1 (6 bases). Per the germline V gene, CDR1 is LNHDA and CDR2 is SQIVND (reference sequence). The CDR3 totals 15 residues. V was pared by 4 bases and J by 5 bases, with 14 bases between. CDR3 protein: CASSKRGALNEKLFF. CDR3 DNA sequence: TGTGCCAGTAGTAAACGGGGGGCCTTAAATGAAAAACTGTTTTTT.

This clone was recorded a few times. V usage is TRBV4-1 and J usage is TRBJ1-2; D call uncertain. Per germline, CDR1 MGHRA and CDR2 YSYEKL. The V gene lost 4 bases and the J gene lost 4 bases, with 16 bases spanning the gap. The CDR3 is 15 amino acids. The CDR3 region has the DNA TGCGCCAGCAGCCGAACAATGGACTCGGGCTATGGCTACACCTTC. This codes for CASSRTMDSGYGYTF.

This chain connects TRBV30 to TRBJ2-4; D is unresolved. V gave up 3 bases and J gave up 2 bases, with 8 bases separating them. Germline loops: CDR1 GTSNPN, CDR2 SVGIG (reference sequence). The CDR3 consists of 13 residues. The CDR3 DNA is TGTGCCTGGAGCACAGAGCCCAAAAACATTCAGTACTTC. It translates to CAWSTEPKNIQYF.

The chain employs TRBV7-9 and TRBJ1-2, with D uncertain. This CDR3 spans 14 amino acids. The germline V gene has CDR1 SEHNR and CDR2 FQNEAQ (reference sequence). The germline V and J ends were trimmed by 5 bases and 3 bases, with 13 bases remaining between them. Written as DNA, the CDR3 is TGTGCCAGCAGCCACGGGTGGGAGGACTATGGCTACACCTTC. It specifies CASSHGWEDYGYTF.

The V and J genes are TRBV2 and TRBJ1-2; maybe TRBD1 (6 bases). CDR3 size: 13 residues. Germline CDR1 SNHLY, CDR2 FYNNEI. Deletions cut 4 bases from V and 4 bases from J, with 10 bases between. The DNA of the CDR3 is TGTGCCAGCAGTGTACTCAGGGGCTATGGCTACACCTTC. Its protein product is CASSVLRGYGYTF.

The chain employs TRBV4-1 and TRBJ1-2; tentatively, D is TRBD1 (5 bases). CDR3 size: 15 residues. V shed 0 bases and J shed 4 bases, with 12 bases lying between them. The germline CDR1 and CDR2 sequences are MGHRA and YSYEKL. The CDR3 nucleotides read TGCGCCAGCAGCCAAGAAGGTACAGGTCTCTATGGCTACACCTTC. It encodes CASSQEGTGLYGYTF.

This rearrangement joins TRBV10-3 to TRBJ2-3; 10 bases align to TRBD2. V lost 5 bases, J lost 1 base, and 3 bases stayed unmatched. Germline CDR1 and CDR2: ENHRY and SYGVKD. CDR3 length: 15 residues. DNA for the CDR3: TGTGCCATCAGTCAAAGCGGGGGGGGCACAGATACGCAGTATTTT. Its translation: CAISQSGGGTDTQYF.

The CDR3 loop reads CATSRDQDRVYGYTF. For the CDR3, the DNA is TGTGCCACCAGCAGAGATCAGGACAGGGTCTATGGCTACACCTTC. The chain employs TRBV15 and TRBJ1-2, with TRBD1 matching over 8 bases. V lost 0 bases and J lost 4; bases outside the gene matches: 4. CDR1 and CDR2 from the germline V gene are LNHNV and YYDKDF (reference sequence). This CDR3 comprises 15 residues.

This clone was detected only once. This sequence joins TRBV6-5 and TRBJ2-6; D may be TRBD1 (6 bases). Germline lookup yields CDR1 MNHEY and CDR2 SVGAGI. The length of the CDR3 is 15 residues. Trimming took 6 bases from V and 2 from J, leaving 11 bases between them. In nucleotides, the CDR3 is TGTGCCAGCAGAGGGGGATCTGCTGGGGCCAACGTCCTGACTTTC. As protein: CASRGGSAGANVLTF.

The J gene is TRBJ2-5, the V gene TRBV7-2; weak D call: TRBD1 (6 bases). The CDR3 extends over 13 amino acids. CDR1 is SGHTA, CDR2 FQGNSA, per germline. V was clipped by 4 bases and J by 1 base, with 7 bases between them. DNA of the CDR3: TGTGCCAGCAGCTCGACAGGCCAAGAGACCCAGTACTTC. This codes for CASSSTGQETQYF.